The 3 T cell receptor beta chains in this list originate from one sample, sequenced in a study of early stage breast cancer tumors. TCRdb keeps only in-frame clones here, not all; method: immunoSEQ multiplex PCR. The sample lists about 8,400 clones, roughly 80% occurring once. The sample taken for sequencing was normal breast tissue next to the tumor. These receptors all come from a person aged 55-75 years with breast cancer.

The chain carries TRBV7-6 and TRBJ1-3, with a weak D call TRBD1 (5 bases). V shed 8 bases and J shed 2 bases, with 13 bases lying between them. The CDR3 runs 14 residues. Germline CDR1 SGHVS, CDR2 FNYEAQ. The CDR3 spells CASGAPATGNTIYF. As DNA, the CDR3 is TGTGCCAGCGGGGCCCCTGCTACTGGAAACACCATATATTTT.

The chain recombines TRBV30 with TRBJ1-3, with 7 bases that match TRBD1. J was trimmed by 4 bases and V by 3 bases; bases with no gene match: 6. Germline-derived CDR1 and CDR2 are GTSNPN and SVGIG (reference sequence). The CDR3 spans 14 residues. This CDR3 reads CAWRQGIGGNTIYF. The CDR3 nucleotides are TGTGCCTGGAGACAGGGGATAGGGGGAAACACCATATATTTT.

Only a few counts were recorded for this clone. The J gene is TRBJ1-2, the V gene TRBV28, with 7 bases matching TRBD1. This CDR3 comprises 15 residues. The germline V gene encodes CDR1 MDHEN and CDR2 SYDVKM. Trimming at V came to 5 bases and at J to 5 bases, leaving 11 bases not matched to a gene. As DNA, the CDR3 is TGTGCCAGCAGTATACAGGGGCCGGAGGGTTATGGCTACACCTTC. It is translated as CASSIQGPEGYGYTF.